The next 25 T cell receptor beta chains were all read from a single sample in a study of cytomegalovirus exposure and HLA in healthy donors. The PCR had 60 Vbeta and 13 Jbeta primers. Profiled with immunoSEQ multiplex PCR; TCRdb holds only in-frame clones, not every one. This sample has about 140,000 clones, with roughly four fifths found just once. The sequencing sample was made of PBMCs. The origin of the receptors is a man in his late teens or twenties in good health and CMV-seropositive.

The chain recombines TRBV9 with TRBJ2-2; TRBD2 might be the D (5 bases). CDR3 length: 16 amino acids. The germline CDR1 and CDR2 sequences are SGDLS and YYNGEE. Trimming took 0 bases from V and 1 from J, leaving 10 bases between them. The DNA of the CDR3 is TGTGCCAGCAGCGTAGGAGGCGGGCTGAACACCGGGGAGCTGTTTTTT. Translating it yields CASSVGGGLNTGELFF. Full variable domain (outside the CDR3, taken from reference TRBV9 and TRBJ2-2): DSGVTQTPKHLITATGQRVTLRCSPRSGDLSVYWYQQSLDQGLQFLIQYYNGEERAKGNILERFSAQQFPDLHSELNLSSLELGDSALYFCASSVGGGLNTGELFFGEGSRLTVL.

V and J are TRBV27 and TRBJ2-1, with 7 positions matching TRBD2. The ends lost 8 bases at V and 7 bases at J; junction bases unmatched: 20. This CDR3 is built from 17 residues. Germline CDR1 reads MNHEY; CDR2 reads SMNVEV (reference sequence). The CDR3 DNA follows: TGTGCCAGCGGACTGGGGGGGGTCATACTAATAAGGAATGAGCAGTTCTTC. Amino acids: CASGLGGVILIRNEQFF.

V is TRBV19 and J is TRBJ2-7; 7 nucleotides match TRBD1. Germline V gives CDR1 LNHDA, CDR2 SQIVND (reference sequence). The CDR3 extends over 15 amino acids. V lost 5 bases to trimming and J lost 2 bases; unmatched junction nucleotides: 9. CDR3 nucleotide sequence: TGTGCCAGTAGTTCCCGACAGGGTAGCACCTACGAGCAGTACTTC. Protein: CASSSRQGSTYEQYF.

The chain carries TRBV6-1 and TRBJ1-4, with D possibly matching TRBD1 (6 bases). The CDR3 has 14 residues. The V end was cut by 6 bases, the J end by 8 bases, with 16 bases between. The V gene's germline CDR1 is MNHNS and CDR2 SASEGT. For the CDR3, the DNA is TGTGCCAGCAGGCGCCAGGGGAGAAAAGAAAAACTGTTTTTT. The encoded protein is CASRRQGRKEKLFF.

The chain recombines TRBV29-1 with TRBJ2-7; D perhaps matches TRBD2 (7 bases). V was shortened by 2 bases and J by 5 bases, with 13 bases between the two germline ends. This CDR3 spans 13 amino acids. Germline V gives CDR1 SQVTM, CDR2 ANQGSEA. The CDR3 bases are TGCAGCGTTGAACGGGGGGCGCTCGACGAGCAGTACTTC. Its protein is CSVERGALDEQYF.

The chain combines TRBV18 with TRBJ1-2; no definite D call. Germline V gives CDR1 KGHSH, CDR2 LQKENI. V shed 3 bases and J shed 3 bases, with 14 bases lying between them. CDR3 length: 15 amino acids. DNA of the CDR3: TGTGCCAGCTCACCGGCGGGTGATAGCGACTATGGCTACACCTTC. The encoded protein is CASSPAGDSDYGYTF.

The rearrangement joins TRBV10-1 to TRBJ2-7; 11 bases map to TRBD1. The germline V gene encodes CDR1 WNHNN and CDR2 SYGVQD (reference sequence). This CDR3 region has 15 residues. Trimming took 3 bases from V and 2 from J; bases not matched to a gene: 3. The CDR3 bases are TGCGCCAGCAGTGAACCGGGACAGGGGGCCTACGAGCAGTACTTC. Protein: CASSEPGQGAYEQYF.

This chain links TRBV2 with TRBJ1-2; D not certain. V shed 3 bases and J shed 0 bases, with 14 bases lying between them. Germline V gene data show CDR1 as SNHLY and CDR2 as FYNNEI. This CDR3 has 16 residues. CDR3 sequence reads: CASSDSLPVANYGYTF. The DNA for the CDR3 is TGTGCCAGCAGTGATTCCCTCCCCGTTGCTAACTATGGCTACACCTTC.

The rearrangement links TRBV6-5 to TRBJ1-2; possible D gene TRBD1, 5 bases. V was clipped by 9 bases and J by 6 bases, with 17 bases between them. Germline V gives CDR1 MNHEY, CDR2 SVGAGI. The CDR3 is 13 amino acids. CDR3 in amino acids: CASGRGGADGYTF. CDR3 DNA sequence: TGTGCCAGTGGAAGGGGAGGGGCGGATGGCTACACCTTC.

J is TRBJ1-1 and V is TRBV28; D is ambiguous. The germline V and J ends were trimmed by 6 bases and 3 bases, with 5 bases remaining between them. Germline CDR1 MDHEN, CDR2 SYDVKM. The CDR3 is 11 amino acids. The CDR3 nucleotides read TGTGCCAGCAGGGACTACACTGAAGCTTTCTTT. The encoded protein is CASRDYTEAFF.

The chain is built from TRBV2 and TRBJ1-1, with D perhaps matching TRBD1 (5 bases). Germline V gene lookup returns CDR1 SNHLY and CDR2 FYNNEI. The CDR3 has 13 amino acids. Trimming took off 2 bases at V and 11 bases at J, with 15 bases between the two ends. This CDR3 reads CASSESRGQKAFF. CDR3 coding DNA: TGTGCCAGCAGTGAATCAAGAGGACAAAAGGCTTTCTTT.

V and J are TRBV5-1 and TRBJ2-7; possibly TRBD2 for D (5 bases). CDR1 SGHRS and CDR2 YFSETQ come from the germline V gene. The CDR3 is 15 amino acids. Trimming pared 4 bases from V and 3 bases from J, leaving 17 bases between. The chain's CDR3 is CASSQYSGVGYEQYF. The CDR3 DNA follows: TGCGCCAGCAGCCAATATTCCGGGGTGGGCTACGAGCAGTACTTC.

The chain carries TRBV7-9 and TRBJ2-5; possible D gene TRBD1, 5 bases. Trimming left V 3 bases short and J 5 bases short, with 19 bases between. CDR1 is SEHNR and CDR2 is FQNEAQ in the germline V gene (reference sequence). The CDR3 extends over 16 amino acids. The CDR3 protein is CASSLSTGYRRETQYF. As DNA, the CDR3 is TGTGCCAGCAGCTTGAGCACAGGATACCGCCGGGAGACCCAGTACTTC. The variable domain in full, completed from reference TRBV7-9 and TRBJ2-5, reads DTGVSQNPRHKITKRGQNVTFRCDPISEHNRLYWYRQTLGQGPEFLTYFQNEAQLEKSRLLSDRFSAERPKGSFSTLEIQRTEQGDSAMYLCASSLSTGYRRETQYFGPGTRLLVL.

This chain joins TRBV6-5 and TRBJ2-7, with D perhaps matching TRBD2 (6 bases). The CDR3 loop spans 12 amino acids. Trimming left V 6 bases short and J 10 bases short, with 16 bases between. Germline V gene lookup returns CDR1 MNHEY and CDR2 SVGAGI. Here the CDR3 reads CASSQGGIEQYF. CDR3 nucleotide sequence: TGTGCCAGCAGCCAGGGAGGTATCGAACAGTACTTC.

The rearrangement links TRBV19 to TRBJ2-5; 7 nucleotides line up with TRBD2. The V and J ends lost 7 bases and 0 bases, in that order; junction bases with no gene match: 2. This CDR3 has 13 amino acids. CDR1 is LNHDA, CDR2 SQIVND, per germline (reference sequence). CDR3 protein: CASNGGYQETQYF. The CDR3 DNA reads as TGTGCCAGTAACGGGGGGTACCAAGAGACCCAGTACTTC.

The rearrangement links TRBV5-4 to TRBJ2-7; D not certain. V lost 4 bases and J lost 6, with 17 bases in between. The germline gives CDR1 SGHNT, CDR2 YYREEE (reference sequence). This CDR3 contains 14 residues. CDR3 sequence reads: CASSQRGEAREQYF. CDR3 bases: TGTGCCAGCAGCCAGAGAGGCGAAGCACGCGAGCAGTACTTC.

The rearrangement uses TRBV5-1 and TRBJ1-4, with D perhaps TRBD1 (5 bases). The germline V gene has CDR1 SGHRS and CDR2 YFSETQ. V dropped 0 bases and J dropped 6 bases, with 9 bases sitting between them. The length of the CDR3 is 14 residues. CDR3 coding DNA: TGCGCCAGCAGCTTGGGCCAGGGTCATGAAAAACTGTTTTTT. It yields the protein CASSLGQGHEKLFF. Using reference TRBV5-1 and TRBJ1-4 for the parts outside the CDR3, the full variable domain is KAGVTQTPRYLIKTRGQQVTLSCSPISGHRSVSWYQQTPGQGLQFLFEYFSETQRNKGNFPGRFSGRQFSNSRSEMNVSTLELGDSALYLCASSLGQGHEKLFFGSGTQLSVL.

V usage is TRBV28 and J usage is TRBJ1-1; D is ambiguous. Germline V lookup: CDR1 MDHEN, CDR2 SYDVKM. V was cut by 3 bases and J by 7 bases, with 12 bases left in between. This CDR3 is built from 13 residues. DNA for the CDR3: TGTGCCAGCAGTTTGCGTCAGGAGGGTGAAGCTTTCTTT. Its translation is CASSLRQEGEAFF.

The chain combines TRBV27 with TRBJ1-6, with D hard to call. Germline V gene data show CDR1 as MNHEY and CDR2 as SMNVEV (reference sequence). The CDR3 is 16 amino acids. V shed 5 bases and J shed 9 bases, with 20 bases lying between them. The DNA of the CDR3 is TGTGCCAGCAGTCGCACCCCCGGGAAGATGGGTTCACCCCTCCACTTT. Its translation is CASSRTPGKMGSPLHF.

This clone was detected only once. The chain couples TRBV5-4 to TRBJ2-5; TRBD1 matches 9 bases. Germline V gene data show CDR1 as SGHNT and CDR2 as YYREEE (reference sequence). J lost 0 bases, V lost 8 bases, and 5 bases had no gene match. CDR3 length: 14 amino acids. DNA of the CDR3: TGTGCCAGTGGGGGACAGGGTGACCAAGAGACCCAGTACTTC. It translates to CASGGQGDQETQYF. Together with reference TRBV5-4 and TRBJ2-5, the CDR3 gives the full variable domain: ETGVTQSPTHLIKTRGQQVTLRCSSQSGHNTVSWYQQALGQGPQFIFQYYREEENGRGNFPPRFSGLQFPNYSSELNVNALELDDSALYLCASGGQGDQETQYFGPGTRLLVL.

The chain recombines TRBV2 with TRBJ2-1, with TRBD2 matching over 9 bases. Germline CDR1 is SNHLY and CDR2 is FYNNEI. The ends lost 8 bases at V and 7 bases at J; junction bases unmatched: 12. CDR3 size: 15 residues. Here the CDR3 reads CASFGAGGGGNEQFF. The CDR3 DNA reads TGTGCCAGCTTTGGTGCGGGAGGGGGCGGGAATGAGCAGTTCTTC.

This chain links TRBV11-2 with TRBJ1-1, with 7 nucleotides matching TRBD1. V lost 6 bases, J lost 0 bases, and 4 bases stayed unmatched. The germline V gene encodes CDR1 SGHAT and CDR2 FQNNGV. CDR3 length: 14 residues. In DNA, the CDR3 is TGTGCCAGCAGGCAAGGGGGCCTGAACACTGAAGCTTTCTTT. This gives the protein CASRQGGLNTEAFF. The variable domain in full, with the rest retrieved from reference TRBV11-2 and TRBJ1-1, is EAGVAQSPRYKIIEKRQSVAFWCNPISGHATLYWYQQILGQGPKLLIQFQNNGVVDDSQLPKDRFSAERLKGVDSTLKIQPAKLEDSAVYLCASRQGGLNTEAFFGQGTRLTVV.

This clone came up a few times. J is TRBJ1-1 and V is TRBV7-9; D perhaps matches TRBD1 (5 bases). CDR1 and CDR2 (germline): SEHNR, FQNEAQ (reference sequence). CDR3 size: 14 residues. The V end lost 5 bases, the J end lost 5 bases, and 15 bases lay between the germline ends. DNA of the CDR3: TGTGCCAGCAGCGGAGGGGACCTTTGGACTGAAGCTTTCTTT. Its translation is CASSGGDLWTEAFF. Full variable domain (rest looked up from reference TRBV7-9 and TRBJ1-1): DTGVSQNPRHKITKRGQNVTFRCDPISEHNRLYWYRQTLGQGPEFLTYFQNEAQLEKSRLLSDRFSAERPKGSFSTLEIQRTEQGDSAMYLCASSGGDLWTEAFFGQGTRLTVV.

The J gene is TRBJ1-2, the V gene TRBV9; 10 nucleotides align to TRBD1. The CDR3 runs to 16 residues. The V segment lost 3 bases and the J segment 8 bases; nucleotides outside the gene matches: 13. Germline V gene data show CDR1 as SGDLS and CDR2 as YYNGEE. In DNA form, the CDR3 reads TGTGCCAGCAGCGACCAGCGACTCCGGACAGGGGGAGGCTACACCTTC. Protein product: CASSDQRLRTGGGYTF.

The rearrangement uses TRBV16 and TRBJ2-7; D unclear. This CDR3 comprises 13 residues. Trimming shortened V by 0 bases and J by 3 bases, and 6 bases separated the two germline ends. CDR1 is KGHSY and CDR2 is FQNENV in the germline V gene. CDR3: CASSQSGGYEQYF. For the CDR3, the DNA is TGTGCCAGCAGCCAATCCGGCGGCTACGAGCAGTACTTC.